Listed here are 19 T cell receptor beta chains from one sample, sequenced in a study of shared clonotypes between healthy human individuals. The table came from immunoSEQ multiplex PCR; TCRdb's copy has only in-frame clones and leaves some out. In the table there are 2 million to 2.5 million clones, approximately 95% of which are singletons. Sequenced sample: naive CD4+ T cells from PBMCs. Regarding subset: CD45RA+ positively selected. These TCRs come from a man younger than 35 in good health. Some clones in this sample may be carry-over from other donors' samples.

This chain links TRBV5-5 with TRBJ2-7, with TRBD2 matching 10 bases. The CDR3 has 17 residues. Germline V gene data show CDR1 as SGHKS and CDR2 as YYEKEE (reference sequence). The ends lost 7 bases at V and 0 bases at J; junction bases unmatched: 13. CDR3 sequence: CASRKGSPSGSSYEQYF. DNA for the CDR3: TGTGCCAGCCGGAAGGGTTCTCCTAGCGGGAGCTCCTACGAGCAGTACTTC.

This clone was seen a few times. The J gene is TRBJ1-1, the V gene TRBV18; D unclear. The V end lost 3 bases, the J end lost 2 bases, and 13 bases lay between the germline ends. The CDR3 runs 15 residues. Germline loops: CDR1 KGHSH, CDR2 LQKENI. DNA for the CDR3: TGTGCCAGCTCACCTATGACCGGGGAAAACACTGAAGCTTTCTTT. This translates into CASSPMTGENTEAFF.

For this clone: This specimen includes other DNA sequences encoding the same CDR3. The gene calls are TRBV7-9 and TRBJ2-7; TRBD2 matches at 10 bases. Germline trimming cut 5 bases from V and 4 bases from J; bases unmatched to any gene: 5. The CDR3 has 14 residues. Germline assignment: CDR1 SEHNR and CDR2 FQNEAQ (reference sequence). The CDR3 loop is CASSRASGSYEQYF. The CDR3 coding sequence is TGTGCCAGCAGCAGAGCTAGCGGGAGTTACGAGCAGTACTTC. Supplemented by reference TRBV7-9 and TRBJ2-7, the full variable domain reads DTGVSQNPRHKITKRGQNVTFRCDPISEHNRLYWYRQTLGQGPEFLTYFQNEAQLEKSRLLSDRFSAERPKGSFSTLEIQRTEQGDSAMYLCASSRASGSYEQYFGPGTRLTVT.

This clone occurred a few times. J is TRBJ2-2 and V is TRBV5-4; D is unresolved. Per the germline V gene, CDR1 is SGHNT and CDR2 is YYREEE (reference sequence). The CDR3 is 15 residues long. Trimming cost V 0 bases and J 0 bases, with 6 bases left between them. The CDR3 region has the DNA TGTGCCAGCAGCTTGGACAGCGCGAACACCGGGGAGCTGTTTTTT. It encodes CASSLDSANTGELFF. The full variable domain, with the rest looked up from reference TRBV5-4 and TRBJ2-2, is ETGVTQSPTHLIKTRGQQVTLRCSSQSGHNTVSWYQQALGQGPQFIFQYYREEENGRGNFPPRFSGLQFPNYSSELNVNALELDDSALYLCASSLDSANTGELFFGEGSRLTVL.

The CDR3: CASSPWTSADEQYF. The CDR3 DNA reads as TGTGCCAGCTCACCTTGGACTAGCGCGGACGAGCAGTACTTC. The V and J genes are TRBV18 and TRBJ2-7; 9 bases line up with TRBD2. With V trimmed by 3 bases and J by 5 bases, 5 bases remained unmatched. The CDR3 totals 14 residues. CDR1 and CDR2 from the germline V gene are KGHSH and LQKENI. The variable domain in full, completed from reference TRBV18 and TRBJ2-7, reads NAGVMQNPRHLVRRRGQEARLRCSPMKGHSHVYWYRQLPEEGLKFMVYLQKENIIDESGMPKERFSAEFPKEGPSILRIQQVVRGDSAAYFCASSPWTSADEQYFGPGTRLTVT.

The chain has TRBV27 and TRBJ2-2, with unresolved D. Germline V gene sequence: CDR1 MNHEY, CDR2 SMNVEV (reference sequence). The V end was cut by 6 bases, the J end by 2 bases, with 13 bases between. The CDR3 covers 15 residues. CDR3 protein: CASSHHWTNTGELFF. CDR3 coding DNA: TGTGCCAGCAGCCACCATTGGACCAACACCGGGGAGCTGTTTTTT.

The CDR3 DNA is TGCGCCAGCAGCAGCACCCAGAACACCGGGGAGCTGTTTTTT. It is translated as CASSSTQNTGELFF. The rearrangement links TRBV5-1 to TRBJ2-2; no definite D call. The ends were cut back, 4 bases at V and 1 base at J, with 8 bases in the middle. Germline V CDR1 and CDR2: SGHRS, YFSETQ. The CDR3 has 14 residues.

This chain connects TRBV5-6 to TRBJ2-2; TRBD1 is a possible D gene (5 bases). The ends were cut back, 4 bases at V and 4 bases at J, with 14 bases in the middle. The CDR3 contains 15 residues. CDR1 is SGHDT and CDR2 is YYEEEE in the germline V gene. CDR3 in DNA: TGTGCCAGCAGCCCCGGTAAGGGGCTCACCGGGGAGCTGTTTTTT. The encoded protein is CASSPGKGLTGELFF. The whole variable domain, remainder taken from reference TRBV5-6 and TRBJ2-2, is DAGVTQSPTHLIKTRGQQVTLRCSPKSGHDTVSWYQQALGQGPQFIFQYYEEEERQRGNFPDRFSGHQFPNYSSELNVNALLLGDSALYLCASSPGKGLTGELFFGEGSRLTVL.

The chain recombines TRBV5-1 with TRBJ2-7, with D maybe TRBD2 (6 bases). CDR1 is SGHRS, CDR2 YFSETQ, per germline. This CDR3 region has 14 residues. Trimming left V 0 bases short and J 7 bases short, with 14 bases between. DNA of the CDR3: TGCGCCAGCAGCTTGGCGGGGGAGGACTTGGAGCAGTACTTC. Translating it yields CASSLAGEDLEQYF.

This sequence joins TRBV5-1 and TRBJ2-1, with 7 bases fitting TRBD2. Germline V gives CDR1 SGHRS, CDR2 YFSETQ. V was clipped by 2 bases and J by 7 bases; unmatched bases: 6. The CDR3 extends over 14 amino acids. The CDR3 spells CASSFQTSSNEQFF. In DNA, the CDR3 is TGCGCCAGCAGCTTTCAGACTAGCTCTAATGAGCAGTTCTTC.

This clone turned up a few times. The rearrangement joins TRBV7-2 to TRBJ1-2, with TRBD1 identical over 9 bases. Germline CDR1 reads SGHTA; CDR2 reads FQGNSA. V shed 7 bases and J 7 bases; nucleotides not matched to a gene: 7. The CDR3 is 13 residues long. CDR3 region: CASTQGAIGGYTF. The CDR3 DNA is TGTGCCAGCACACAGGGGGCTATTGGTGGCTACACCTTC.

This chain joins TRBV7-2 and TRBJ2-2, with D possibly TRBD1 on 5 matching bases. The V gene lost 3 bases and the J gene lost 5 bases, with 13 bases spanning the gap. Germline V CDR1 and CDR2: SGHTA, FQGNSA. The CDR3 is 15 residues long. CDR3 coding DNA: TGTGCCAGCAGCTTGGCTCTCAGGGAAACCGGGGAGCTGTTTTTT. This encodes CASSLALRETGELFF.

The V and J genes are TRBV27 and TRBJ2-7; D tentatively reads TRBD1 or TRBD2 (6 bases each). Germline CDR1 and CDR2: MNHEY and SMNVEV (reference sequence). Trimming pared 6 bases from V and 3 bases from J, leaving 18 bases between. CDR3 size: 15 residues. The CDR3 region is CASRLPRGPHYEQYF. CDR3 coding DNA: TGTGCCAGCAGGCTCCCTCGGGGGCCCCACTACGAGCAGTACTTC.

This chain connects TRBV7-9 to TRBJ2-5; 9 nucleotides match TRBD1. CDR1 and CDR2 from the germline V gene are SEHNR and FQNEAQ (reference sequence). V gave up 3 bases and J gave up 2 bases; unmatched junction bases: 10. The length of the CDR3 is 17 residues. CDR3 nucleotide sequence: TGTGCCAGCAGCTTCACCGGGACAGGGAAGGTTCAAGAGACCCAGTACTTC. It translates to CASSFTGTGKVQETQYF.

The chain joins TRBV10-2 to TRBJ2-1; 8 nucleotides align to TRBD1. With V trimmed by 8 bases and J by 7 bases, 16 bases remained unmatched. The V gene's germline CDR1 is WSHSY and CDR2 SAAADI. The length of the CDR3 is 16 residues. CDR3 DNA: TGCGCCAGCCAAACCCTTGGCAGGGGGCTATCTAATGAGCAGTTCTTC. It specifies CASQTLGRGLSNEQFF.

The chain couples TRBV7-8 to TRBJ2-5, with TRBD1 matching over 8 bases. The CDR3 consists of 16 residues. Germline V gene data show CDR1 as SGHVS and CDR2 as FQNEAQ. V shed 2 bases, J shed 2 bases, and the junction held 7 bases outside the gene matches. CDR3 nucleotide sequence: TGTGCCAGCAGCTTAAGGCGGACAGGGAGACAAGAGACCCAGTACTTC. Protein product: CASSLRRTGRQETQYF.

The CDR3 loop reads CASSQEVGTGSYNEQFF. In nucleotides, the CDR3 is TGTGCCAGCAGCCAAGAGGTTGGAACAGGCTCCTACAATGAGCAGTTCTTC. The J gene is TRBJ2-1, the V gene TRBV4-2; a possible D gene is TRBD1 (5 bases). The CDR3 is made up of 17 amino acids. Germline values: CDR1 LGHNA, CDR2 YNFKEQ. V lost 0 bases, J lost 0 bases, and 12 bases lay in between.

V is TRBV29-1 and J is TRBJ2-7; 9 bases fit TRBD1. The germline V gene has CDR1 SQVTM and CDR2 ANQGSEA. The CDR3 has 13 amino acids. J gave up 0 bases and V 7 bases, and 4 bases lay outside the gene matches. The CDR3 nucleotides are TGCAGCGCACGGACAGGGGACTCCTACGAGCAGTACTTC. Amino acid sequence: CSARTGDSYEQYF.

The rearrangement links TRBV5-1 to TRBJ1-1; D uncertain. Germline lookup yields CDR1 SGHRS and CDR2 YFSETQ. V lost 7 bases and J 6 bases, leaving 13 bases between the germline ends. This CDR3 is 12 amino acids long. CDR3 coding DNA: TGCGCCAGCGCCAATGTGTGGTCTGAAGCTTTCTTT. Protein sequence: CASANVWSEAFF.